This T cell receptor beta chain was found in a study of monozygotic twins with inflammatory bowel disease. CDR1 and CDR2 (germline): SGHRS, YFSETQ. This CDR3 has 15 residues. Every TCR library consumed roughly 3,500 ng of total RNA. The template-switching step introduced UMIs that carried a 6-nucleotide sample barcode. TCRdb re-called the 5' RACE reads and shows each CDR3 protein once, DNA omitted. Its listing shows hundreds of thousands of distinct CDR3 sequences. Sequences were obtained from blood. V usage is TRBV5-1 and J usage is TRBJ2-7. This clonotype was sampled from a human donor with ulcerative colitis or Crohn's disease, or a healthy co-twin of an affected twin (not recorded which). The CDR3 sequence is CASSLLTPNLYEQYF.